What follows are 27 T cell receptor beta chains derived from one specimen sequenced in a study of CD8+ T cells in alopecia areata. As for treatment: oral pan-JAK inhibitor, 5-10 mg twice daily. Extracted from the samples, RNA was reverse transcribed into cDNA to serve as the sequencing template. Assay: immunoSEQ multiplex PCR; the TCRdb copy retains only in-frame clones and omits some. Among under 150,000 clones listed, around 82% were seen once. The sequencing here drew on CD8+ T cells sorted from blood, taken at week 4, from a patient treated with tofacitinib. Every receptor here comes from a human donor with alopecia areata.

The chain recombines TRBV13 with TRBJ1-1; unclear D gene. Trimming stripped 0 bases from V and 1 base from J, with 9 bases between. Germline CDR1 and CDR2: PRHDT and FYEKMQ (reference sequence). This CDR3 is 15 amino acids long. The chain's CDR3 is CASSLGWEENTEAFF. The CDR3 DNA reads TGTGCCAGCAGCTTAGGATGGGAGGAGAACACTGAAGCTTTCTTT.

This rearrangement joins TRBV15 to TRBJ1-2; D is perhaps TRBD1 (6 bases). This CDR3 spans 16 amino acids. V shed 0 bases and J shed 1 base, with 12 bases lying between them. The germline V gene encodes CDR1 LNHNV and CDR2 YYDKDF (reference sequence). Written as DNA, the CDR3 is TGTGCCACCAGCAGAGATGTAAGGGGGAGTAACTATGGCTACACCTTC. It is translated as CATSRDVRGSNYGYTF.

The chain joins TRBV14 to TRBJ2-3, with a tentative D call TRBD1 (5 bases). The CDR3 has 18 amino acids. CDR1 and CDR2 (germline): SGHDN, FVKESK. Trimming took 0 bases from V and 4 from J, leaving 20 bases between them. The CDR3 DNA reads as TGTGCCAGCAGCCAAGATGAAGAAGCCAGGGTGGGCTCAGATACGCAGTATTTT. This translates into CASSQDEEARVGSDTQYF.

This chain connects TRBV4-1 to TRBJ2-3; 8 positions match TRBD2. The CDR3 spans 16 residues. Germline V gives CDR1 MGHRA, CDR2 YSYEKL. Trimming took 6 bases from V and 0 from J; bases not matched to a gene: 8. In DNA form, the CDR3 reads TGCGCCAGCAGGGCCACCTTAGCGGGGAGCACAGATACGCAGTATTTT. Protein product: CASRATLAGSTDTQYF.

This clone appeared a single time. The chain links TRBV4-1 to TRBJ2-5; D possibly uses TRBD1 or TRBD2 (6 bases each). Trimming shortened V by 0 bases and J by 1 base, and 9 bases separated the two germline ends. This CDR3 comprises 15 residues. The germline V gene encodes CDR1 MGHRA and CDR2 YSYEKL. CDR3 nucleotide sequence: TGCGCCAGCAGCCAAGAGGGGGGCCCCCAAGAGACCCAGTACTTC. Encoded protein: CASSQEGGPQETQYF.

V and J are TRBV4-3 and TRBJ2-7; no definite D call. This CDR3 has 14 residues. Germline CDR1 LGHNA, CDR2 YSLEER. Trimming removed 0 bases at V and 2 bases at J, with 8 bases between. The DNA for the CDR3 is TGCGCCAGCAGCCAAGATGAGGCGGCCTACGAGCAGTACTTC. Residues: CASSQDEAAYEQYF.

This sequence joins TRBV5-6 and TRBJ2-2; TRBD1 is a possible D gene (6 bases). Per the germline V gene, CDR1 is SGHDT and CDR2 is YYEEEE. The ends were cut back, 3 bases at V and 0 bases at J, with 15 bases in the middle. The CDR3 runs 17 residues. CDR3 nucleotide sequence: TGTGCCAGCAGCTCCGGGACACCCTACACGAACACCGGGGAGCTGTTTTTT. Its translation is CASSSGTPYTNTGELFF. Filled out from reference TRBV5-6 and TRBJ2-2, the complete variable domain reads DAGVTQSPTHLIKTRGQQVTLRCSPKSGHDTVSWYQQALGQGPQFIFQYYEEEERQRGNFPDRFSGHQFPNYSSELNVNALLLGDSALYLCASSSGTPYTNTGELFFGEGSRLTVL.

The chain has TRBV27 and TRBJ2-5; 9 positions match TRBD1. The germline CDR1 and CDR2 sequences are MNHEY and SMNVEV (reference sequence). Losses at the gene ends were 6 bases for V and 5 bases for J; bases not matched to a gene: 13. The CDR3 runs 16 residues. The CDR3: CASSITTGGRGETQYF. The CDR3 coding sequence is TGTGCCAGCAGCATCACGACAGGGGGTCGGGGGGAGACCCAGTACTTC.

This rearrangement joins TRBV12-5 to TRBJ2-1; D assignment may be TRBD1 or TRBD2 (5 bases each). The V end lost 7 bases, the J end lost 2 bases, and 15 bases lay between the germline ends. The CDR3 extends over 15 amino acids. The germline V gene has CDR1 LGHNT and CDR2 FRNRAP. The CDR3 reads CASALGGITYNEQFF. CDR3 DNA: TGTGCTAGTGCCCTTGGGGGAATTACCTACAATGAGCAGTTCTTC.

This clone was picked up a small number of times. The chain uses TRBV5-1 and TRBJ2-7; TRBD2 aligns across 7 bases. CDR1 SGHRS and CDR2 YFSETQ come from the germline V gene. The CDR3 runs to 13 residues. The junction had 7 bases not matched to a gene; V was cut back by 4 bases and J by 6 bases. CDR3 residues: CASSTGTKREQYF. Written as DNA, the CDR3 is TGCGCCAGCAGCACCGGGACTAAGCGCGAGCAGTACTTC.

This chain uses TRBV29-1 with TRBJ2-7, with 7 bases matching TRBD1. This CDR3 has 13 residues. The V gene's germline CDR1 is SQVTM and CDR2 ANQGSEA. The trim removed 6 bases at V and 4 bases at J, leaving 9 bases unmatched. CDR3 amino acids: CSVVTTGTYEQYF. The CDR3 nucleotides are TGCAGCGTGGTAACGACAGGGACATACGAGCAGTACTTC.

This clone was recorded once. The J gene is TRBJ2-3, the V gene TRBV4-1, with TRBD1 matching over 8 bases. The V gene end was trimmed by 1 base and the J gene end by 4 bases; junction bases not matched to a gene: 4. The germline V gene encodes CDR1 MGHRA and CDR2 YSYEKL. The CDR3 is made up of 15 amino acids. The CDR3 is CASSQADREADTQYF. The CDR3 DNA reads as TGCGCCAGCAGCCAAGCGGACAGGGAGGCAGATACGCAGTATTTT.

The rearrangement links TRBV27 to TRBJ2-3, with TRBD2 identical over 8 bases. Germline values: CDR1 MNHEY, CDR2 SMNVEV (reference sequence). The V gene end was trimmed by 2 bases and the J gene end by 3 bases; junction bases not matched to a gene: 1. The CDR3 spans 14 residues. The CDR3 DNA is TGTGCCAGCAGTTTAGCGGGGGGTACAGATACGCAGTATTTT. Translated: CASSLAGGTDTQYF.

The chain recombines TRBV4-1 with TRBJ1-2, with D tentatively TRBD1 (5 bases). The germline gives CDR1 MGHRA, CDR2 YSYEKL. The V end was cut by 0 bases, the J end by 2 bases, with 13 bases between. The CDR3 has 16 residues. The CDR3 bases are TGCGCCAGCAGCCAAGATCAGGGTGTTTGGAACTATGGCTACACCTTC. Amino acids: CASSQDQGVWNYGYTF.

The chain has TRBV13 and TRBJ1-4; possible D gene TRBD1, 6 bases. V lost 5 bases and J lost 2, with 12 bases in between. From germline, CDR1 is PRHDT and CDR2 FYEKMQ (reference sequence). The CDR3 spans 15 residues. This CDR3 is CASSPAGATNEKLFF. Written as DNA, the CDR3 is TGTGCCAGCAGCCCTGCAGGGGCGACTAATGAAAAACTGTTTTTT.

The chain carries TRBV5-5 and TRBJ2-1; possible D gene TRBD2, 6 bases. Germline assignment: CDR1 SGHKS and CDR2 YYEKEE (reference sequence). V was pared by 0 bases and J by 8 bases, with 12 bases between. The CDR3 is made up of 14 amino acids. CDR3 region: CASSLGRGYDEQFF. CDR3 coding DNA: TGTGCCAGCAGCTTGGGGCGGGGTTACGATGAGCAGTTCTTC.

The chain combines TRBV4-3 with TRBJ2-5; no clear D. Germline V gives CDR1 LGHNA, CDR2 YSLEER. V lost 0 bases and J lost 1, with 6 bases in between. This CDR3 region has 14 residues. CDR3 protein: CASSQDYAQETQYF. DNA of the CDR3: TGCGCCAGCAGCCAAGATTATGCCCAAGAGACCCAGTACTTC.

The J gene is TRBJ1-2, the V gene TRBV30; D unresolved. Trimming took off 7 bases at V and 8 bases at J, with 17 bases between the two ends. The CDR3 extends over 12 amino acids. The germline CDR1 and CDR2 sequences are GTSNPN and SVGIG (reference sequence). In nucleotides, the CDR3 is TGTGCCTCCTCCTGGACTGGGTACGGCTACACCTTC. Protein sequence: CASSWTGYGYTF.

V and J are TRBV4-2 and TRBJ2-3; 8 nucleotides align to TRBD2. The CDR3 is 15 residues long. V gave up 0 bases and J gave up 4 bases; unmatched junction bases: 3. Germline V lookup: CDR1 LGHNA, CDR2 YNFKEQ. CDR3 nucleotide sequence: TGTGCCAGCAGCCAAGAGTACGGGGGGGCAGATACGCAGTATTTT. This translates into CASSQEYGGADTQYF.

J is TRBJ1-1 and V is TRBV7-9, with D possibly TRBD1 on 6 matching bases. The V end lost 5 bases, the J end lost 6 bases, and 10 bases lay between the germline ends. The CDR3 contains 12 residues. CDR1 and CDR2 (germline): SEHNR, FQNEAQ (reference sequence). The CDR3 loop reads CASSRGGSEAFF. CDR3 coding DNA: TGTGCCAGCAGCCGAGGGGGGTCTGAAGCTTTCTTT.

This clone was recorded only once. The chain uses TRBV6-6 and TRBJ2-3; 7 bases map to TRBD2. After removal of 4 bases from V and 5 bases from J, the junction contained 9 bases not matched to a gene. CDR1 is MNHNY and CDR2 is SVGAGI in the germline V gene (reference sequence). This CDR3 spans 15 amino acids. The chain's CDR3 is CASSFSRGVRDTQYF. The CDR3 region has the DNA TGTGCCAGCAGTTTCTCTCGGGGGGTAAGAGATACGCAGTATTTT.

This clone was detected once. The chain is built from TRBV4-3 and TRBJ1-5; no reliable D call. Germline CDR1 LGHNA, CDR2 YSLEER. With 1 base removed from V and 6 bases from J, the gap between germline ends came to 13 bases. The CDR3 is 15 residues long. CDR3 residues: CASSQGWQVGQPQHF. DNA of the CDR3: TGCGCCAGCAGCCAAGGGTGGCAGGTTGGTCAGCCCCAGCATTTT.

V gene TRBV7-9 combines with J gene TRBJ2-7; no firm D call. The ends were cut back, 2 bases at V and 0 bases at J, with 11 bases in the middle. This CDR3 contains 15 residues. Germline V gives CDR1 SEHNR, CDR2 FQNEAQ (reference sequence). The CDR3 DNA reads TGTGCCAGCAGCTTAAGGTTCGGAACCTCCTACGAGCAGTACTTC. This gives the protein CASSLRFGTSYEQYF.

V and J are TRBV5-1 and TRBJ2-2; maybe TRBD1 (5 bases). This CDR3 spans 15 amino acids. V lost 4 bases, J lost 2 bases, and 12 bases lay in between. The germline CDR1 and CDR2 sequences are SGHRS and YFSETQ. CDR3 DNA: TGCGCCAGCAGCCTTAATACAGGAAACACCGGGGAGCTGTTTTTT. This encodes CASSLNTGNTGELFF.

CDR3 coding DNA: TGTGCCACCAGCAGAGGGGAGTGGGGAACAGATACGCAGTATTTT. Amino acid sequence: CATSRGEWGTDTQYF. The rearrangement uses TRBV15 and TRBJ2-3, with a tentative D call TRBD2 (5 bases). V was clipped by 1 base and J by 3 bases, with 11 bases between them. This CDR3 contains 15 residues. Per germline, CDR1 LNHNV and CDR2 YYDKDF (reference sequence). Using reference TRBV15 and TRBJ2-3 for the parts outside the CDR3, the full variable domain is DAMVIQNPRYQVTQFGKPVTLSCSQTLNHNVMYWYQQKSSQAPKLLFHYYDKDFNNEADTPDNFQSRRPNTSFCFLDIRSPGLGDTAMYLCATSRGEWGTDTQYFGPGTRLTVL.

The genes are TRBV6-6 and TRBJ2-3; 7 nucleotides agree with TRBD2. Losses at the gene ends were 8 bases for V and 0 bases for J; bases not matched to a gene: 8. The CDR3 is 15 amino acids. The V gene's germline CDR1 is MNHNY and CDR2 SVGAGI (reference sequence). This CDR3 reads CASSPLGGSTDTQYF. The CDR3 DNA follows: TGTGCCAGCTCGCCACTGGGGGGGAGCACAGATACGCAGTATTTT.

This clone has only a few counts. Other DNA sequences from this sample encode an identical CDR3 as well. The V gene is TRBV19, the J gene TRBJ2-7; either TRBD1 or TRBD2 may fit D (5 bases each). CDR1 and CDR2 from the germline V gene are LNHDA and SQIVND (reference sequence). V shed 5 bases and J shed 2 bases, with 16 bases lying between them. This CDR3 has 15 amino acids. CDR3 DNA: TGTGCCAGTAGTCTCCGGGGACGGGGACCCTACGAGCAGTACTTC. Its translation is CASSLRGRGPYEQYF.